Shown below are 14 T cell receptor beta chains from a single sample sequenced in a study of regulatory T cells in long-lasting Graves disease. Construction of the TCR beta libraries employed iRepertoire HTBI primers in conjunction with Arm-PCR of CDR3 regions. TCRdb re-derived calls from the multiplex PCR reads in MiXCR, one entry per CDR3 protein. Found here are about 660,000 distinct CDR3 sequences, around 30% of them singletons; the top ten hold 42%. Regarding time point: persistent/refractory GD, antithyroid drugs over 5 years with positive TRAb. The TCR library was made from RNA extracted from PBMCs. This specimen was peripheral blood mononuclear cells (PBMCs), taken when the disease was refractory, from a patient treated with antithyroid drugs. Receptors were obtained from a female donor with Graves disease.

V and J are TRBV6-5 and TRBJ2-1; TRBD2 matches 10 bases. Germline V gives CDR1 MNHEY, CDR2 SVGAGI. V lost 4 bases, J lost 8 bases, and 11 bases stayed unmatched. CDR3 length equals 16 residues. The CDR3 protein is CASSSKLAGIKDEQFF. The CDR3 region has the DNA TGTGCCAGCAGTTCCAAACTAGCGGGAATAAAGGATGAGCAGTTCTTC.

In its sample, this clonotype was seen many times. J is TRBJ2-7 and V is TRBV20-1; no clear D. This CDR3 comprises 14 residues. Germline CDR1 is DFQATT and CDR2 is SNEGSKA (reference sequence). V gave up 0 bases and J gave up 5 bases, with 14 bases separating them. CDR3 amino acids: CSAREYFRPDEQYF. The CDR3 DNA reads as TGCAGTGCTAGAGAGTACTTCCGACCCGACGAGCAGTACTTC.

V gene TRBV15 combines with J gene TRBJ1-1; D unclear. The germline V gene has CDR1 LNHNV and CDR2 YYDKDF (reference sequence). The CDR3 covers 12 residues. Trimming stripped 2 bases from V and 11 bases from J, with 12 bases between. For the CDR3, the DNA is TGTGCCACCAGCAGATCAGAAGGGTGGGCTTTCTTT. Translating it yields CATSRSEGWAFF. Based on the CDR3 plus reference TRBV15 and TRBJ1-1, the full variable domain is DAMVIQNPRYQVTQFGKPVTLSCSQTLNHNVMYWYQQKSSQAPKLLFHYYDKDFNNEADTPDNFQSRRPNTSFCFLDIRSPGLGDTAMYLCATSRSEGWAFFGQGTRLTVV.

The chain has TRBV6-9 and TRBJ1-2; the D is unclear. From germline, CDR1 is MNHGY and CDR2 SVAAGI. The CDR3 is made up of 15 amino acids. V lost 3 bases, J lost 0 bases, and 11 bases lay in between. CDR3 sequence (DNA): TGTGCCAGCAGTTACTCCGCACCACCTAACTATGGCTACACCTTC. Protein: CASSYSAPPNYGYTF.

This clonotype was found many times. The junction departs from the called germline gene at one end, perhaps through a read error. This chain uses TRBV7-9 with TRBJ2-5; TRBD2 agrees at 9 bases. Germline V gives CDR1 SEHNR, CDR2 FQNEAQ (reference sequence). The CDR3 totals 14 residues. The CDR3 here is CASSLAGYQETQYF. In DNA, the CDR3 is TGTGCCAGCAGCCTAGCGGGATACCAAGAGACCCAGTACTTC.

This clonotype showed up just a few times. This rearrangement joins TRBV25-1 to TRBJ1-1, with D possibly being TRBD1 (6 bases). Germline V gives CDR1 MGHDK, CDR2 SYGVNS. The CDR3 has 14 amino acids. Trimming pared 2 bases from V and 3 bases from J, leaving 10 bases between. CDR3 residues: CASSEGGSYTEAFF. In DNA, the CDR3 is TGTGCCAGCAGTGAAGGGGGCAGCTACACTGAAGCTTTCTTT.

The rearrangement uses TRBV19 and TRBJ1-5, with 9 bases that match TRBD1. This CDR3 spans 15 amino acids. Germline lookup yields CDR1 LNHDA and CDR2 SQIVND (reference sequence). V was pared by 6 bases and J by 5 bases, with 8 bases of the junction left unmatched. CDR3 amino acids: CASRGDRDPHQPQHF. The CDR3 bases are TGTGCCAGTAGGGGGGACAGGGACCCACATCAGCCCCAGCATTTT.

The V gene is TRBV6-1, the J gene TRBJ2-2, with D perhaps matching TRBD1 (6 bases). Trimming removed 4 bases at V and 1 base at J, with 13 bases between. This CDR3 has 16 amino acids. CDR1 is MNHNS and CDR2 is SASEGT in the germline V gene. The CDR3 DNA is TGTGCCAGCAGTGCCTCCCCGACAGGGAACACCGGGGAGCTGTTTTTT. Its translation: CASSASPTGNTGELFF.

This clonotype was seen more than once but under ten times. The chain is built from TRBV29-1 and TRBJ1-2; 9 nucleotides align to TRBD1. Germline V lookup: CDR1 SQVTM, CDR2 ANQGSEA. The CDR3 totals 13 residues. The junction had 6 bases not matched to a gene; V was cut back by 6 bases and J by 4 bases. The CDR3 sequence: CSVTGGVTYGYTF. CDR3 bases: TGCAGCGTAACAGGGGGCGTTACCTATGGCTACACCTTC.

This clonotype has only a few counts. This chain links TRBV12-3 or TRBV12-4 with TRBJ2-7; 8 bases are shared with TRBD1. The trim removed 2 bases at V and 4 bases at J, leaving 7 bases unmatched. This CDR3 contains 15 residues. The CDR3 nucleotides read TGTGCCAGCAGTTTATCTCCAGGGGGCCAATACGAGCAGTACTTC. Its protein product is CASSLSPGGQYEQYF.

V is TRBV11-2 and J is TRBJ2-7; TRBD1 agrees at 9 bases. The CDR3 covers 16 residues. V gave up 5 bases and J gave up 2 bases; unmatched junction bases: 10. Germline-derived CDR1 and CDR2 are SGHAT and FQNNGV. DNA for the CDR3: TGTGCCAGCAGCCGCCCACCTGGGACAGGGCCCTACGAGCAGTACTTC. Translating it yields CASSRPPGTGPYEQYF. Supplemented by reference TRBV11-2 and TRBJ2-7, the full variable domain reads EAGVAQSPRYKIIEKRQSVAFWCNPISGHATLYWYQQILGQGPKLLIQFQNNGVVDDSQLPKDRFSAERLKGVDSTLKIQPAKLEDSAVYLCASSRPPGTGPYEQYFGPGTRLTVT.

This clonotype was seen a few times. The gene calls are TRBV7-6 and TRBJ1-1; D not resolved. Trimming cost V 0 bases and J 2 bases, with 10 bases left between them. The CDR3 runs to 15 residues. CDR1 SGHVS and CDR2 FNYEAQ come from the germline V gene. CDR3 sequence reads: CASSLAPGYNTEAFF. DNA of the CDR3: TGTGCCAGCAGCTTAGCGCCGGGATATAACACTGAAGCTTTCTTT.

J is TRBJ1-2 and V is TRBV30; 7 bases match TRBD1. V lost 2 bases and J lost 2; bases outside the gene matches: 8. The CDR3 is 15 amino acids. The germline V gene has CDR1 GTSNPN and CDR2 SVGIG (reference sequence). Here the CDR3 reads CAWSTGQLSNYGYTF. The CDR3, as DNA: TGTGCCTGGAGTACGGGACAGCTAAGCAACTATGGCTACACCTTC. The entire variable domain, with the rest obtained from reference TRBV30 and TRBJ1-2, is as follows: SQTIHQWPATLVQPVGSPLSLECTVEGTSNPNLYWYRQAAGRGLQLLFYSVGIGQISSEVPQNLSASRPQDRQFILSSKKLLLSDSGFYLCAWSTGQLSNYGYTFGSGTRLTVV.

At least ten counts were recorded for this clonotype. The V call is TRBV6-1, the J call TRBJ1-2; D unclear. From germline, CDR1 is MNHNS and CDR2 SASEGT. V lost 7 bases and J 0 bases, leaving 6 bases between the germline ends. The CDR3 runs 12 residues. The CDR3 spells CASNDPNYGYTF. CDR3 coding DNA: TGTGCCAGCAACGATCCTAACTATGGCTACACCTTC.